The 21 T cell receptor beta chains reported below all come from one sample, sequenced in a study of long-term antiretroviral therapy in people with HIV (dated by TCRdb to about 2022). The immunoSEQ hsTCRB v3.0 assay was used at survey level resolution to sequence the TRB variable region. TCRdb obtained this table from immuneACCESS and retained in-frame rearrangements with V and J assigned. These tables miss some clones; where compared with another copy, unresolved V genes account for less than half of the shortfall, and the remainder is unexplained. In this sample the table shows 20,000 or so clones, 84% of which occur a single time. The leading ten clones occupy 3.5% to 5.5% of the sample. This sample comprised unsorted PBMCs, obtained about 5.7 years after starting antiretroviral therapy. The receptors derive from a man aged 30 to 39 with HIV.

The J gene is TRBJ2-7, the V gene TRBV7-9, with TRBD2 identical over 7 bases. This CDR3 has 18 amino acids. V lost 3 bases, J lost 4 bases, and 18 bases stayed unmatched. Germline CDR1 and CDR2: SEHNR and FQNEAQ (reference sequence). The CDR3 protein is CASSLSFPPAGDWYEQYF. The DNA for the CDR3 is TGTGCCAGCAGCTTGTCATTCCCTCCGGCGGGAGATTGGTACGAGCAGTACTTC.

The chain has TRBV11-2 and TRBJ2-2; no firm D call. This CDR3 has 15 residues. Trimming took off 3 bases at V and 4 bases at J, with 12 bases between the two ends. Germline V gene lookup returns CDR1 SGHAT and CDR2 FQNNGV. CDR3 DNA sequence: TGTGCCAGCAGCTTTGGGCCTTTAAGCACCGGGGAGCTGTTTTTT. It yields the protein CASSFGPLSTGELFF.

The J gene is TRBJ1-1, the V gene TRBV5-1; TRBD1 agrees at 10 bases. V lost 3 bases and J lost 0; bases outside the gene matches: 11. Germline V lookup: CDR1 SGHRS, CDR2 YFSETQ. The CDR3 contains 18 residues. The CDR3 DNA reads TGCGCCAGCAGCTCAGATGGACAGGGGGGGAGGATGAACACTGAAGCTTTCTTT. As protein: CASSSDGQGGRMNTEAFF. Full variable domain (missing parts from reference TRBV5-1 and TRBJ1-1): KAGVTQTPRYLIKTRGQQVTLSCSPISGHRSVSWYQQTPGQGLQFLFEYFSETQRNKGNFPGRFSGRQFSNSRSEMNVSTLELGDSALYLCASSSDGQGGRMNTEAFFGQGTRLTVV.

The chain joins TRBV27 to TRBJ2-7; D is perhaps TRBD1 or TRBD2 (6 bases each). V lost 5 bases to trimming and J lost 6 bases, with 14 bases between them. The V gene's germline CDR1 is MNHEY and CDR2 SMNVEV (reference sequence). CDR3 size: 13 residues. This CDR3 reads CASSPPGALEQYF. CDR3 DNA sequence: TGTGCCAGCAGTCCCCCGGGGGCTCTCGAGCAGTACTTC.

This sequence joins TRBV5-4 and TRBJ1-1, with D tentatively TRBD1 (6 bases). V was pared by 4 bases and J by 1 base, with 14 bases between. The CDR3 has 15 residues. CDR1 and CDR2 from the germline V gene are SGHNT and YYREEE (reference sequence). As DNA, the CDR3 is TGTGCCAGCAGCCAAGAATGGACAGCGAACACTGAAGCTTTCTTT. Translation: CASSQEWTANTEAFF.

This rearrangement joins TRBV11-2 to TRBJ2-1, with 7 nucleotides matching TRBD1. V lost 2 bases, J lost 7 bases, and 5 bases stayed unmatched. This CDR3 spans 14 amino acids. Germline V gene lookup returns CDR1 SGHAT and CDR2 FQNNGV. The CDR3 bases are TGTGCCAGCAGCTTAATAGGGACAGAAAATGAGCAGTTCTTC. Its translation: CASSLIGTENEQFF.

The chain has TRBV9 and TRBJ2-2; possible D gene TRBD2, 5 bases. V shed 2 bases and J shed 5 bases, with 7 bases lying between them. The CDR3 is 13 residues long. Germline V gene lookup returns CDR1 SGDLS and CDR2 YYNGEE. For the CDR3, the DNA is TGTGCCAGCAGCGTTGGACTGACCGGGGAGCTGTTTTTT. This sequence encodes CASSVGLTGELFF.

Of note for this clone: The junction departs from the called germline gene at one end, perhaps through a read error. Other DNA variants within this sample encode the same CDR3. V usage is TRBV13 and J usage is TRBJ1-2; 11 positions match TRBD1. The CDR3 has 14 amino acids. Looked up from germline, CDR1 is PRHDT and CDR2 is FYEKMQ (reference sequence). CDR3 protein: CASSIGQGAQGYTF. The CDR3 DNA reads as TGTGCCAGCAGCATAGGACAGGGGGCGCAGGGCTACACCTTC.

This clone occurred a few times. The chain recombines TRBV29-1 with TRBJ2-1; D gene unclear. The CDR3 has 12 residues. The V and J ends lost 7 bases and 2 bases respectively, with 9 bases between them. Per the germline V gene, CDR1 is SQVTM and CDR2 is ANQGSEA. The DNA for the CDR3 is TGCAGCGCCGAACGGGCCTACAATGAGCAGTTCTTC. The encoded protein is CSAERAYNEQFF.

The CDR3 sequence is CASSQEGTASEQFF. In DNA, the CDR3 is TGCGCCAGCAGCCAAGAAGGGACAGCCTCTGAGCAGTTCTTC. The V call is TRBV4-3, the J call TRBJ2-1, with 7 bases lining up with TRBD1. Germline lookup yields CDR1 LGHNA and CDR2 YSLEER. V lost 0 bases, J lost 9 bases, and 5 bases stayed unmatched. CDR3 length equals 14 residues.

This rearrangement joins TRBV19 to TRBJ1-3; TRBD1 agrees at 8 bases. Trimming removed 5 bases from V and 0 bases from J; junction bases left unmatched: 6. Germline loops: CDR1 LNHDA, CDR2 SQIVND (reference sequence). There are 16 residues in the CDR3. The CDR3 nucleotides read TGTGCCAGTAGTTCGACAGGGGCTATCTCTGGAAACACCATATATTTT. Its translation: CASSSTGAISGNTIYF. Full variable domain (outside the CDR3, taken from reference TRBV19 and TRBJ1-3): DGGITQSPKYLFRKEGQNVTLSCEQNLNHDAMYWYRQDPGQGLRLIYYSQIVNDFQKGDIAEGYSVSREKKESFPLTVTSAQKNPTAFYLCASSSTGAISGNTIYFGEGSWLTVV.

This chain uses TRBV7-6 with TRBJ2-3; D possibly corresponds to TRBD1 (6 bases). The germline V and J ends were trimmed by 5 bases and 1 base, with 10 bases remaining between them. In germline, CDR1 is SGHVS, CDR2 FNYEAQ. CDR3 length: 14 residues. The CDR3 sequence is CASSAGVGTDTQYF. CDR3 sequence (DNA): TGTGCCAGCAGCGCAGGGGTCGGCACAGATACGCAGTATTTT.

The genes are TRBV7-8 and TRBJ1-2, with a weak D call TRBD1 (6 bases). The V gene lost 5 bases and the J gene lost 4 bases, with 14 bases spanning the gap. The germline gives CDR1 SGHVS, CDR2 FQNEAQ. The CDR3 totals 14 residues. Here the CDR3 reads CASSPRGSSYGYTF. The CDR3 bases are TGTGCCAGCAGCCCGAGGGGGAGTTCCTATGGCTACACCTTC.

V is TRBV6-5 and J is TRBJ1-5; 11 bases map to TRBD1. V lost 6 bases and J lost 8; bases outside the gene matches: 6. Germline V gene data show CDR1 as MNHEY and CDR2 as SVGAGI. CDR3 length: 14 residues. Written as DNA, the CDR3 is TGTGCCAGCAGCCGGACAGGGGGCGGGGAGCCCCAGCATTTT. It yields the protein CASSRTGGGEPQHF.

V is TRBV7-2 and J is TRBJ2-3; TRBD2 agrees at 10 bases. With V trimmed by 2 bases and J by 7 bases, 9 bases remained unmatched. Per the germline V gene, CDR1 is SGHTA and CDR2 is FQGNSA. This CDR3 region has 16 residues. The CDR3 protein is CASSLQSGRAGNTQYF. The CDR3 region has the DNA TGTGCCAGCAGCTTACAGAGCGGGAGGGCCGGAAATACGCAGTATTTT.

J is TRBJ2-5 and V is TRBV25-1; D remains unclear. Between the trimmed V and J ends, which lost 2 bases and 2 bases, there was a span of 12 bases. Germline CDR1 and CDR2: MGHDK and SYGVNS. The CDR3 is 15 amino acids. For the CDR3, the DNA is TGTGCCAGCAGTGAACTCTCGTTCGGGCAAGAGACCCAGTACTTC. It yields the protein CASSELSFGQETQYF.

This clone was counted a single time. The chain couples TRBV18 to TRBJ1-1; D unclear. V gave up 4 bases and J gave up 2 bases, with 11 bases separating them. The CDR3 is 14 amino acids. Looked up from germline, CDR1 is KGHSH and CDR2 is LQKENI. CDR3 residues: CASSRSTSNTEAFF. CDR3 in DNA: TGTGCCAGCTCACGTTCGACAAGCAACACTGAAGCTTTCTTT.

The rearrangement uses TRBV11-2 and TRBJ1-2; 8 nucleotides match TRBD1. CDR1 and CDR2 from the germline V gene are SGHAT and FQNNGV. V dropped 3 bases and J dropped 0; count of bases not matched to a gene: 6. The CDR3 is made up of 16 amino acids. This chain's CDR3 is CASSFTGGETNYGYTF. CDR3 coding DNA: TGTGCCAGCAGCTTTACAGGGGGAGAGACTAACTATGGCTACACCTTC. Looking up the rest from reference TRBV11-2 and TRBJ1-2 gives the full variable domain: EAGVAQSPRYKIIEKRQSVAFWCNPISGHATLYWYQQILGQGPKLLIQFQNNGVVDDSQLPKDRFSAERLKGVDSTLKIQPAKLEDSAVYLCASSFTGGETNYGYTFGSGTRLTVV.

The chain carries TRBV28 and TRBJ1-6; D unresolved. The V and J ends lost 6 bases and 10 bases respectively, with 10 bases between them. CDR3 length: 12 residues. Germline V CDR1 and CDR2: MDHEN, SYDVKM. The CDR3 bases are TGTGCCAGCAGGACGGTTGAATCACCCCTCCACTTT. Its protein product is CASRTVESPLHF.

The genes are TRBV4-3 and TRBJ2-1, with 8 bases fitting TRBD2. CDR1 is LGHNA and CDR2 is YSLEER in the germline V gene. The ends lost 0 bases at V and 8 bases at J; junction bases unmatched: 12. CDR3 length: 17 residues. CDR3 region: CASSQERWLAGEDEQFF. CDR3 coding DNA: TGCGCCAGCAGCCAAGAGAGATGGCTAGCGGGCGAGGATGAGCAGTTCTTC.

The rearrangement uses TRBV29-1 and TRBJ2-3; 7 bases are shared with TRBD1. The trim removed 7 bases at V and 2 bases at J, leaving 9 bases unmatched. The CDR3 contains 14 residues. Looked up from germline, CDR1 is SQVTM and CDR2 is ANQGSEA. CDR3 DNA sequence: TGCAGCGCAACGCCGGGACAGAACACAGATACGCAGTATTTT. Encoded protein: CSATPGQNTDTQYF.